Listed here are 3 T cell receptor beta chains from one sample, sequenced in a study of PD-1 blockade in classical Hodgkin lymphoma. No patient escaped relapse after autologous stem cell transplantation, and brentuximab vedotin exposure varied. Produced via immunoSEQ multiplex PCR; TCRdb's table is partial and in-frame only. Here the sample spans 100,000 or so clones, around nine tenths being singletons. Specimen: peripheral blood mononuclear cells (PBMCs), collected before the second cycle of nivolumab. These receptors came from a human donor with classical Hodgkin lymphoma.

The J gene is TRBJ1-2, the V gene TRBV7-9; 8 bases align to TRBD1. This CDR3 is 15 amino acids long. CDR1 is SEHNR, CDR2 FQNEAQ, per germline (reference sequence). V lost 5 bases and J lost 1; bases outside the gene matches: 6. The CDR3 loop is CASSPPGQVNYGYTF. Written as DNA, the CDR3 is TGTGCCAGCAGCCCACCGGGACAGGTTAACTATGGCTACACCTTC.

The chain couples TRBV9 to TRBJ2-7; D possibly corresponds to TRBD2 (5 bases). CDR1 and CDR2 (germline): SGDLS, YYNGEE. V was shortened by 3 bases and J by 3 bases, with 10 bases between the two germline ends. The CDR3 has 13 amino acids. The DNA of the CDR3 is TGTGCCAGCAGCGGAGGGTCAGACTACGAGCAGTACTTC. Translated: CASSGGSDYEQYF.

This clone came up once. This chain joins TRBV11-1 and TRBJ2-7; weak D call: TRBD2 (5 bases). Germline V gives CDR1 SGHAT, CDR2 FQDESV (reference sequence). The CDR3 is 14 amino acids. Trimming pared 3 bases from V and 0 bases from J, leaving 9 bases between. CDR3 in DNA: TGTGCCAGCAGCTTTAGCGACAACTCCTACGAGCAGTACTTC. This sequence encodes CASSFSDNSYEQYF.